These T cell receptor beta chains were read from a single sample in a study of blood T cell repertoires in COVID-19. Sequenced by immunoSEQ multiplex PCR; TCRdb stores in-frame clones only, minus some. The sample yields roughly 380,000 clones, 70% to 85% seen once. The sequencing sample was made of peripheral blood. The receptors stem from a human donor with acute or convalescent COVID-19. The donor label of this sample is uncertain. The CDR3 runs from the conserved cysteine through the conserved F or W. The order of the fields is J gene, D gene, V gene, clone size, CDR3 protein, CDR3 DNA. A D gene is named only where the DNA matches it firmly. A clone size is listed for some rows: how often the clone was seen (once, few, many), or a class if it is expanded.

TRBJ1-6,TRBD1,TRBV18,NA,CASSQTGLSYNSPLHF,TGTGCCAGCTCACAGACAGGGTTGTCCTATAATTCACCCCTCCACTTT
TRBJ1-1,NA,TRBV28,NA,CASREGTAGNTEAFF,TGTGCCAGCAGGGAGGGGACCGCTGGGAACACTGAAGCTTTCTTT
TRBJ2-5,TRBD2,TRBV6-5,NA,CASSYSTSGGRETQYF,TGTGCCAGCAGTTATTCGACTAGCGGGGGGCGGGAGACCCAGTACTTC
TRBJ2-7,TRBD1,TRBV2,NA,CASSRDRGSYYEQYF,TGTGCCAGCAGTAGGGACAGGGGGTCTTACTACGAGCAGTACTTC
TRBJ2-1,TRBD1,TRBV2,NA,CASSATGTAYNEQFF,TGTGCCAGCAGCGCAACCGGGACAGCTTACAATGAGCAGTTCTTC
TRBJ1-1,NA,TRBV6-5,NA,CATGQNTEAFF,TGTGCCACCGGACAGAACACTGAAGCTTTCTTT
TRBJ2-1,TRBD2,TRBV27,NA,CASRRRLAGDNEQFF,TGTGCCAGCAGAAGACGACTAGCGGGGGACAATGAGCAGTTCTTC
TRBJ2-1,NA,TRBV3-1/TRBV3-2,NA,CASSQGRLAGYEQFF,TGTGCCAGCAGCCAAGGTCGTCTAGCTGGCTATGAGCAGTTCTTC
TRBJ2-5,NA,TRBV18,NA,CASSDNLGGETQYF,TGTGCCAGCTCCGACAATTTGGGGGGAGAGACCCAGTACTTC
TRBJ2-7,TRBD1,TRBV27,NA,CASSTGQTYEQYF,TGTGCCAGCAGTACGGGACAGACCTACGAGCAGTACTTC
TRBJ2-7,NA,TRBV2,NA,CASRLDAYEQYF,TGTGCCAGCAGGCTAGACGCCTACGAGCAGTACTTC
TRBJ1-1,TRBD1,TRBV9,few,CASSVDLTGGKMNTEAFF,TGTGCCAGCAGCGTAGATCTCACAGGGGGGAAAATGAACACTGAAGCTTTCTTT
TRBJ2-7,TRBD2,TRBV3-1/TRBV3-2,NA,CASSQSGGADEQYF,TGTGCCAGCAGCCAGAGCGGGGGGGCCGACGAGCAGTACTTC
TRBJ1-1,NA,TRBV20-1,NA,CSASQRGRTEAFF,TGCAGTGCTAGTCAACGGGGGAGGACTGAAGCTTTCTTT
TRBJ2-4,TRBD1,TRBV6-2/TRBV6-3,NA,CASSYYHRDRGPRVDKNIQYF,TGTGCCAGCAGTTACTACCATAGGGACAGGGGACCGAGGGTGGACAAAAACATTCAGTACTTC
TRBJ1-5,TRBD1,TRBV19,NA,CASSSVIGQGQGQPQHF,TGTGCCAGTAGCTCGGTGATCGGACAGGGCCAGGGTCAGCCCCAGCATTTT